Listed below are T cell receptor beta chains from one sample, sequenced in a study of a mutant IDH1 vaccine in newly diagnosed glioma. The antigens for these receptors are not known. Measured with immunoSEQ multiplex PCR; TCRdb has only the in-frame clones, and not every one. The sample contains tens of thousands of clones, approximately 86% of which appear only once. The sequenced sample was PBMCs, obtained from a glioma patient whose treatment included an IDH1 peptide vaccine. The origin of the receptors is a young man with glioma. Some clones in this sample may be carry-over from other donors' samples. CDR3s include the opening cysteine and the closing phenylalanine or tryptophan. D genes are given only for firm matches. Not every row has a clone size; where given, it reads once, few, many or a size class.

J,size,D,V,CDR3,DNA
TRBJ1-1,few,-,TRBV25-1,CASSAMGRRTEAFF,TGTGCCAGCAGTGCGATGGGCCGGAGGACTGAAGCTTTCTTT
TRBJ2-3,-,-,TRBV9,CASSVGGPPGTDTQYF,TGTGCCAGCAGCGTAGGGGGCCCCCCGGGCACAGATACGCAGTATTTT
TRBJ1-1,few,-,TRBV29-1,CSFGHVNTEAFF,TGCAGCTTTGGACACGTGAACACTGAAGCTTTCTTT
TRBJ2-5,-,-,TRBV25-1,CASSEGRGRGETQYF,TGTGCCAGCAGTGAAGGACGAGGTAGGGGAGAGACCCAGTACTTC
TRBJ2-7,-,-,TRBV29-1,CSVESLYEQYF,TGCAGCGTTGAGTCCCTCTACGAGCAGTACTTC
TRBJ1-1,-,TRBD1,TRBV2,CASGDRDREAFF,TGTGCCAGCGGGGACCGGGACAGGGAAGCTTTCTTT
TRBJ1-5,few,-,TRBV27,CASSPFGGSLGQPQHF,TGTGCCAGCTCCCCCTTCGGGGGCAGTCTGGGTCAGCCCCAGCATTTT
TRBJ2-6,-,TRBD1,TRBV7-2,CASSARGGQGVGANVLTF,TGTGCCAGCAGCGCGCGAGGGGGACAGGGGGTTGGGGCCAACGTCCTGACTTTC
TRBJ1-2,-,TRBD1,TRBV19,CASSIDDRVGTGYTF,TGTGCCAGTAGTATAGACGACAGGGTGGGAACGGGCTACACCTTC
TRBJ1-2,-,-,TRBV7-2,CASSWGTAGGYTF,TGTGCCAGCAGCTGGGGGACCGCGGGTGGCTACACCTTC
TRBJ1-2,-,-,TRBV20-1,CSAPSPHGYTF,TGCAGTGCTCCTTCCCCCCATGGCTACACCTTC
TRBJ2-2,-,TRBD1,TRBV5-1,CASSLGDRENTGELFF,TGCGCCAGCAGCTTGGGGGACAGGGAAAACACCGGGGAGCTGTTTTTT
TRBJ1-2,-,-,TRBV30,CAWRGLSYGYTF,TGTGCCTGGAGAGGGCTTTCCTATGGCTACACCTTC